This T cell receptor (beta chain) was found in a study of cytomegalovirus exposure and HLA in healthy donors. Study outcomes and limitations: Sequencing likely caused a cluster of highly shared sequence variants. The study flagged around 150 TCR beta chains as cytomegalovirus-associated.

About this clone itself: The target antigen is unknown.

V was cut by 6 bases and J by 0 bases, with 18 bases left in between. The CDR3 has 17 residues. Germline V gene sequence: CDR1 MNHEY, CDR2 SMNVEV (reference sequence). Use of 60 Vbeta and 13 Jbeta primers characterized the PCR. The data were produced by immunoSEQ multiplex PCR, yet TCRdb's version contains in-frame clones alone and is incomplete. The table has roughly 55,000 clones, 77% seen once. The chain recombines TRBV27 with TRBJ2-1; TRBD1 is a possible D gene (5 bases). The sequencing sample was made of PBMCs. The clonotype was recovered from a female donor in good health and CMV-seronegative. Here the CDR3 DNA reads TGTGCCAGCAGCCATTGGAGCAGGGCCAACTCCTACAATGAGCAGTTCTTC. Encoded protein: CASSHWSRANSYNEQFF.